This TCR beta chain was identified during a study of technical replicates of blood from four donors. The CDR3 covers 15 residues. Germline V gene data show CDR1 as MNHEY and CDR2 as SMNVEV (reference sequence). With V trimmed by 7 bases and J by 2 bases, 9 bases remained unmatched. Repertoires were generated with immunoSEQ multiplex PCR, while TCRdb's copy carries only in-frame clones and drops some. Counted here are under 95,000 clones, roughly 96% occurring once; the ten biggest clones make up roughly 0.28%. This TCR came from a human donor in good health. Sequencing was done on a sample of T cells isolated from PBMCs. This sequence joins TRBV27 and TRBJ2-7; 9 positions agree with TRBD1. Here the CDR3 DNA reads TGTGCCAGCACCCCCGACAGGGGGGGAGCCTACGAGCAGTACTTC. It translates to CASTPDRGGAYEQYF.